Presented here are 12 T cell receptor beta chains from one specimen sequenced in a study of shared clonotypes between healthy human individuals. TCRdb's table, derived via immunoSEQ multiplex PCR, lists solely in-frame clones and lacks some. The sample records roughly 700,000 clones, around two thirds being singletons. The specimen sequenced was memory CD4+ T cells sorted from blood. Subset: CD45RA-negative fraction. These receptors originate from a woman aged 25 to 39 in good health.

V usage is TRBV9 and J usage is TRBJ1-1; no clear D. Germline V gives CDR1 SGDLS, CDR2 YYNGEE. CDR3 size: 15 residues. V dropped 1 base and J dropped 1 base, with 11 bases sitting between them. The CDR3 loop reads CASSVIPDRNTEAFF. The CDR3 bases are TGTGCCAGCAGCGTAATTCCGGACCGGAACACTGAAGCTTTCTTT.

This clone showed up just once. The chain joins TRBV27 to TRBJ1-4, with a weak D call TRBD1 (5 bases). V gave up 5 bases and J gave up 7 bases, with 11 bases separating them. CDR1 is MNHEY and CDR2 is SMNVEV in the germline V gene (reference sequence). The CDR3 consists of 13 residues. The CDR3 reads CASSPGHLEKLFF. The CDR3 bases are TGTGCCAGCAGTCCAGGACACCTTGAAAAACTGTTTTTT.

This clone is a singleton in its sample. As DNA, the CDR3 is TGTGCCACCTTCGGGGGGTACGAGCAGTACTTC. It encodes CATFGGYEQYF. This chain links TRBV15 with TRBJ2-7; 7 bases align to TRBD2. CDR3 length equals 11 residues. CDR1 is LNHNV and CDR2 is YYDKDF in the germline V gene (reference sequence). After removal of 8 bases from V and 4 bases from J, the junction contained 2 bases not matched to a gene.

This sequence joins TRBV6-6 and TRBJ1-1; no clear D. This CDR3 has 13 residues. The ends were cut back, 5 bases at V and 1 base at J, with 8 bases in the middle. The V gene's germline CDR1 is MNHNY and CDR2 SVGAGI (reference sequence). CDR3 sequence: CASSKLRNTEAFF. The CDR3 nucleotides are TGTGCCAGCAGTAAACTACGGAACACTGAAGCTTTCTTT.

For this clone: A far larger clone differs by one base, so this is likely a read error. V is TRBV15 and J is TRBJ2-1; D remains ambiguous. Germline CDR1 is LNHNV and CDR2 is YYDKDF (reference sequence). The CDR3 runs 13 residues. The CDR3 nucleotides are TGTGTCACCTTTTCTAGGGCGTACAATGAGCAGTTCTTC. It yields the protein CVTFSRAYNEQFF.

This rearrangement joins TRBV28 to TRBJ2-3; 9 nucleotides match TRBD2. Germline V gene data show CDR1 as MDHEN and CDR2 as SYDVKM. V lost 7 bases, J lost 2 bases, and 7 bases stayed unmatched. The CDR3 totals 15 residues. The CDR3 DNA reads TGTGCCAGCACCGAAGGACTAGCGAACACAGATACGCAGTATTTT. It is translated as CASTEGLANTDTQYF.

This clone appeared a single time. The rearrangement links TRBV5-1 to TRBJ2-1; TRBD2 might be the D (6 bases). V lost 2 bases, J lost 1 base, and 10 bases lay in between. The germline V gene has CDR1 SGHRS and CDR2 YFSETQ. CDR3 length equals 15 residues. CDR3 DNA: TGCGCCAGCAGCTTCGAAGCGGGTTCCTACAATGAGCAGTTCTTC. Encoded protein: CASSFEAGSYNEQFF.

This clone occurred a few times. The chain has TRBV5-6 and TRBJ1-1, with unresolved D. Between the trimmed V and J ends, which lost 0 bases and 1 base, there was a span of 7 bases. The CDR3 has 14 amino acids. Germline values: CDR1 SGHDT, CDR2 YYEEEE. CDR3 DNA sequence: TGTGCCAGCAGCTTGGGTCAGAAGAACACTGAAGCTTTCTTT. Residues: CASSLGQKNTEAFF. The variable domain in full, with the rest retrieved from reference TRBV5-6 and TRBJ1-1, is DAGVTQSPTHLIKTRGQQVTLRCSPKSGHDTVSWYQQALGQGPQFIFQYYEEEERQRGNFPDRFSGHQFPNYSSELNVNALLLGDSALYLCASSLGQKNTEAFFGQGTRLTVV.

This sequence joins TRBV25-1 and TRBJ2-7; tentatively, D is TRBD1 (6 bases). V gave up 3 bases and J gave up 0 bases, with 9 bases separating them. The germline V gene encodes CDR1 MGHDK and CDR2 SYGVNS. The CDR3 consists of 14 residues. The CDR3 nucleotides are TGTGCCAGCAGTGATGACAGGAGCTCCTACGAGCAGTACTTC. Translating gives CASSDDRSSYEQYF.

This chain uses TRBV28 with TRBJ1-2; the D is unclear. The CDR3 extends over 15 amino acids. V was clipped by 2 bases and J by 4 bases, with 14 bases between them. Germline values: CDR1 MDHEN, CDR2 SYDVKM. The CDR3 here is CASSLGRGELYGYTF. The CDR3 DNA reads TGTGCCAGCAGTTTAGGGCGGGGTGAACTCTATGGCTACACCTTC.

The chain employs TRBV4-1 and TRBJ2-7; D is unclear. The CDR3 is 14 residues long. The germline gives CDR1 MGHRA, CDR2 YSYEKL. Trimming took 1 base from V and 4 from J, leaving 11 bases between them. CDR3 residues: CASSQVPGRYEQYF. The CDR3 region has the DNA TGCGCCAGCAGCCAAGTGCCCGGACGGTACGAGCAGTACTTC.

This clone came up many times. The chain combines TRBV28 with TRBJ2-6; D uncertain. V was shortened by 5 bases and J by 2 bases, with 4 bases between the two germline ends. The CDR3 spans 13 residues. Per germline, CDR1 MDHEN and CDR2 SYDVKM. In DNA form, the CDR3 reads TGTGCCAGCAGTCCCCCTGGGGCCAACGTCCTGACTTTC. Its protein is CASSPPGANVLTF.